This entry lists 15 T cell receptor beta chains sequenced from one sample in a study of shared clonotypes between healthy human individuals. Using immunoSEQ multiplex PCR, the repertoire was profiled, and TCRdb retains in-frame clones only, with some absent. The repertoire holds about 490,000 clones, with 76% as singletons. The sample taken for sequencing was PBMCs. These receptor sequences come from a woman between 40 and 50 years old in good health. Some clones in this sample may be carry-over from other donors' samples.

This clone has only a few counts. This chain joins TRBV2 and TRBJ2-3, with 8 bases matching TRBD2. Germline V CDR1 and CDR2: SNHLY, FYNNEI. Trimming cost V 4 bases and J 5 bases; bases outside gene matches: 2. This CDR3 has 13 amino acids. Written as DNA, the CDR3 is TGTGCCAGCAGTGTGCGGGGGGAAGATACGCAGTATTTT. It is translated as CASSVRGEDTQYF.

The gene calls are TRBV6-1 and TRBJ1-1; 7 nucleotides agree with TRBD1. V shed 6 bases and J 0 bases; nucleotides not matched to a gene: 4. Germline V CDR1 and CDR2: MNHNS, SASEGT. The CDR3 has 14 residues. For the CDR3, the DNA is TGTGCCAGCAGGGACAGGCAACTGAACACTGAAGCTTTCTTT. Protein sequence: CASRDRQLNTEAFF.

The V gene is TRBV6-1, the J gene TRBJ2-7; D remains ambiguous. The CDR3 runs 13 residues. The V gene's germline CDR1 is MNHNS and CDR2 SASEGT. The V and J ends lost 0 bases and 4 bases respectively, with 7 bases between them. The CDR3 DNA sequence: TGTGCCAGCAGTGAAGCGCTGGGATACGAGCAGTACTTC. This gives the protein CASSEALGYEQYF.

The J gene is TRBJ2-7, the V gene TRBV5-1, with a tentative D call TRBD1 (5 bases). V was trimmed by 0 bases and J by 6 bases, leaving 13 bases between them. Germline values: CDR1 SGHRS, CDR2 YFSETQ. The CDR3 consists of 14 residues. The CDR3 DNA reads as TGCGCCAGCAGCTTGGTACGTCAGGACACCGAGCAGTACTTC. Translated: CASSLVRQDTEQYF.

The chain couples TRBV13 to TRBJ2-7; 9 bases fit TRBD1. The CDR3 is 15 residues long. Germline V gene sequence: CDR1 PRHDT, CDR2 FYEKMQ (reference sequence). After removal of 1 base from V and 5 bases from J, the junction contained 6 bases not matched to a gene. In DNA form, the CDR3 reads TGTGCCAGCAGCTTAGCTCCGGACAGGGGCCACGAGCAGTACTTC. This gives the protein CASSLAPDRGHEQYF.

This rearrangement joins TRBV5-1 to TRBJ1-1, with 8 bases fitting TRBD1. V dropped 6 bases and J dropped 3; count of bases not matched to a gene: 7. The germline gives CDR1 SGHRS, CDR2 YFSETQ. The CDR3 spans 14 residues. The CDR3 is CASTSLGQDTEAFF. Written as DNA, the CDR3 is TGCGCCAGCACCTCATTGGGACAGGACACTGAAGCTTTCTTT.

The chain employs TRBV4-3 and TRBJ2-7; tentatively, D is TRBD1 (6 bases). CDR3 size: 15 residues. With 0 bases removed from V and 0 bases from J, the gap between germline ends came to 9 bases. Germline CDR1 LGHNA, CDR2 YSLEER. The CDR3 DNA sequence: TGCGCCAGCAGCCAAGATAGACAGGACTCCTACGAGCAGTACTTC. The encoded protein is CASSQDRQDSYEQYF.

The CDR3 loop is CASGQTNTEAFF. The CDR3 bases are TGTGCCAGTGGACAGACAAACACTGAAGCTTTCTTT. This sequence joins TRBV19 and TRBJ1-1; D possibly corresponds to TRBD1 (6 bases). Trimming stripped 8 bases from V and 2 bases from J, with 9 bases between. Germline V lookup: CDR1 LNHDA, CDR2 SQIVND (reference sequence). CDR3 length: 12 residues. The variable domain in full, completed from reference TRBV19 and TRBJ1-1, reads DGGITQSPKYLFRKEGQNVTLSCEQNLNHDAMYWYRQDPGQGLRLIYYSQIVNDFQKGDIAEGYSVSREKKESFPLTVTSAQKNPTAFYLCASGQTNTEAFFGQGTRLTVV.

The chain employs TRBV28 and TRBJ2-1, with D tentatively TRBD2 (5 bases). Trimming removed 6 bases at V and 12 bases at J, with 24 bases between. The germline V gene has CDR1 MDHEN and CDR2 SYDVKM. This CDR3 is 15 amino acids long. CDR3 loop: CASSPSGAGEGVQFF. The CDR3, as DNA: TGTGCCAGCAGCCCCTCGGGTGCAGGTGAGGGCGTGCAGTTCTTC.

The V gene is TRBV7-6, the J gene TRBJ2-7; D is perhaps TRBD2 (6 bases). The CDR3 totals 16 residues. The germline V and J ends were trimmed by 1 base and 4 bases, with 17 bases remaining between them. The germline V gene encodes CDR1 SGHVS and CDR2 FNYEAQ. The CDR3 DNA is TGTGCCAGCAGCTTAGATGGCGGGATTGGACCTTACGAGCAGTACTTC. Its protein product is CASSLDGGIGPYEQYF.

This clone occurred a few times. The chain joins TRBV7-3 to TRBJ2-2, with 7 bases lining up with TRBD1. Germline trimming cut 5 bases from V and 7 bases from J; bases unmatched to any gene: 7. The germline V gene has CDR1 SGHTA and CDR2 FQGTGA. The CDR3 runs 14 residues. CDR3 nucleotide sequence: TGTGCCAGCAGCCAGGGGACAGTAGGCGGGGAGCTGTTTTTT. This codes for CASSQGTVGGELFF.

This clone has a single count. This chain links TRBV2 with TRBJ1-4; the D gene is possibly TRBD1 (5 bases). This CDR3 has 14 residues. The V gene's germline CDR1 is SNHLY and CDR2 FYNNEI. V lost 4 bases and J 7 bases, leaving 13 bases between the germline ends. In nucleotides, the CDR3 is TGTGCCAGCAGTGTGGGGCGAAGAAGTGAAAAACTGTTTTTT. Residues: CASSVGRRSEKLFF. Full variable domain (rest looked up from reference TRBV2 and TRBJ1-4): EPEVTQTPSHQVTQMGQEVILRCVPISNHLYFYWYRQILGQKVEFLVSFYNNEISEKSEIFDDQFSVERPDGSNFTLKIRSTKLEDSAMYFCASSVGRRSEKLFFGSGTQLSVL.

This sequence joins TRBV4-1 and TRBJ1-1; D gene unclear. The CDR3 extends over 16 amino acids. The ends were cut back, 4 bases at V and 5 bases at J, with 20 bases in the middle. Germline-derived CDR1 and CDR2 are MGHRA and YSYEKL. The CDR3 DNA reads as TGCGCCAGCAGCCGGAGGCGGGAGGGAGGCTCGACTGAAGCTTTCTTT. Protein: CASSRRREGGSTEAFF.

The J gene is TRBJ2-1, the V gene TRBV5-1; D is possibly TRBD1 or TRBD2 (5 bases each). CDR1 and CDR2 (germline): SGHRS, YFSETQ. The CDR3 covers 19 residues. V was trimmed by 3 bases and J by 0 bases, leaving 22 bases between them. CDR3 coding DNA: TGCGCCAGCAGCTCCAGACCCCTCCAGGGAGAAAACTCCTACAATGAGCAGTTCTTC. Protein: CASSSRPLQGENSYNEQFF. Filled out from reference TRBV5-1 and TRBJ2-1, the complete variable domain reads KAGVTQTPRYLIKTRGQQVTLSCSPISGHRSVSWYQQTPGQGLQFLFEYFSETQRNKGNFPGRFSGRQFSNSRSEMNVSTLELGDSALYLCASSSRPLQGENSYNEQFFGPGTRLTVL.

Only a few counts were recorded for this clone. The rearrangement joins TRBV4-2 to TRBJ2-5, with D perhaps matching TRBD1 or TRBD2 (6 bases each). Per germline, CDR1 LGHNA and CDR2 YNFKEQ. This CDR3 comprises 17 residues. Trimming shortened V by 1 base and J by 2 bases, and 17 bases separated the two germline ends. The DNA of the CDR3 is TGTGCCAGCAGCCAAGGGAAGGGTGGCGGGACACAAGAGACCCAGTACTTC. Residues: CASSQGKGGGTQETQYF.